This T cell receptor beta chain was recovered during a study of cytomegalovirus exposure and HLA in healthy donors. The CDR3 extends over 12 amino acids. The V gene lost 6 bases and the J gene lost 4 bases, with 9 bases spanning the gap. Germline-derived CDR1 and CDR2 are SNHLY and FYNNEI. Each of the donors was a healthy bone marrow donor. The PCR used 60 Vbeta and 13 Jbeta primers. Clones were read by immunoSEQ multiplex PCR, and TCRdb kept only the in-frame ones, dropping some. The sample consists of approximately 160,000 clones, over 75% of them appearing once. This clonotype originated in a woman aged 30 to 39 in good health and CMV-seronegative. Sequencing was carried out using PBMCs. The gene calls are TRBV2 and TRBJ2-5; D call uncertain. In DNA form, the CDR3 reads TGTGCCAGCAGCTATGGAGTAGAGACCCAGTACTTC. It specifies CASSYGVETQYF.